The sequence of this TCR beta chain was determined in a study of blood T cell repertoires in COVID-19. The trim removed 1 base at V and 4 bases at J, leaving 9 bases unmatched. Germline V gene sequence: CDR1 SGHRS, CDR2 YFSETQ. The CDR3 loop spans 18 amino acids. Assay used: immunoSEQ multiplex PCR; TCRdb lists only in-frame clones, some missing. The table lists approximately 120,000 clones, approximately 80% of them singletons. The chain is built from TRBV5-1 and TRBJ1-5, with 12 positions matching TRBD1. The receptor comes from a man between 60 and 70 years old with acute or convalescent COVID-19. Specimen: peripheral blood. The chain's CDR3 is CASSLFGTGGLGNQPQHF. The CDR3 region has the DNA TGCGCCAGCAGCTTGTTTGGGACAGGGGGCCTAGGGAATCAGCCCCAGCATTTT.